This TCR beta chain was recovered during a study of tumor-infiltrating lymphocytes in primary liver carcinoma. About the study: Subjects presented with primary liver carcinoma managed by surgical resection. Sample yields of productive TCRbeta reads, ranging from roughly 3.65 to 7.5 million, were similar across tissue types.

TCR beta cDNA was reverse-transcribed from about 500 ng of total RNA. The reaction used a constant-region primer and ProtoScript II reverse transcriptase. Libraries for TCR beta were built through three nested multiplex PCR rounds, which together made up a slightly modified ARM-PCR procedure. A C-beta reverse primer was combined with TRBV1-TRBV30 forward primers in the first two PCR rounds, and each round had approximately 9 cycles. One entry per CDR3 protein, called by TCRdb with MiXCR from the multiplex PCR reads. The data show roughly 330,000 distinct CDR3 sequences, approximately 64% seen once. CDR3 length: 15 residues. V gave up 3 bases and J gave up 7 bases; unmatched junction bases: 11. Germline V gene sequence: CDR1 SGHKS, CDR2 YYEKEE (reference sequence). Germline DNA was also extracted, and blood RNA was taken from unsorted whole blood.

The sample taken for sequencing was peripheral blood. The receptor comes from a middle-aged man with primary liver carcinoma and hepatitis B virus infection. The chain has TRBV5-5 and TRBJ2-7; 9 bases align to TRBD1. The CDR3 reads CASSSLGQGLGEQYF. The CDR3 coding sequence is TGTGCCAGCAGCTCCCTGGGACAGGGCCTAGGGGAGCAGTACTTC. The whole variable domain, filled in from reference TRBV5-5 and TRBJ2-7, reads DAGVTQSPTHLIKTRGQQVTLRCSPISGHKSVSWYQQVLGQGPQFIFQYYEKEERGRGNFPDRFSARQFPNYSSELNVNALLLGDSALYLCASSSLGQGLGEQYFGPGTRLTVT.